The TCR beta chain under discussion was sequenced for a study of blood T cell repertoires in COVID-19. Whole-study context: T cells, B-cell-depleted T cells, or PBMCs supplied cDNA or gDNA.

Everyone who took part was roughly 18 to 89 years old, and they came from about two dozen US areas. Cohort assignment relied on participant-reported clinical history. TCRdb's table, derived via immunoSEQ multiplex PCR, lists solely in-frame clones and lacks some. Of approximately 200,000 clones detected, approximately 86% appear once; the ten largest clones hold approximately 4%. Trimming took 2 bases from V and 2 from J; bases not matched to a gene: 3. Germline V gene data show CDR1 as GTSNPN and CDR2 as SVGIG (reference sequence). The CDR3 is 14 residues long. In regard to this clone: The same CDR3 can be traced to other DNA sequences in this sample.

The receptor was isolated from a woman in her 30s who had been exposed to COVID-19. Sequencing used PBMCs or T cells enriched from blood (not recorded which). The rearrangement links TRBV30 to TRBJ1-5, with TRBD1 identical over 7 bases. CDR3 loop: CAWSRGQGNQPQHF. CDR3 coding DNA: TGTGCCTGGAGTCGAGGACAGGGCAATCAGCCCCAGCATTTT.